Below, one T cell receptor (beta chain) is given with its context. This sample was taken from a study of technical replicates of blood from a handful of donors. TCRdb's table, derived via immunoSEQ multiplex PCR, lists solely in-frame clones and lacks some. The sample shows around 63,000 clones, around 93% of them seen only once. Germline CDR1 and CDR2: MGHRA and YSYEKL. V lost 1 base and J lost 2; bases outside the gene matches: 5. The CDR3 has 17 amino acids. The chain is built from TRBV4-1 and TRBJ2-1, with 10 bases fitting TRBD1. The sequencing sample was made of PBMCs. The sequence was collected from a human donor in good health. Some clones in this sample may be carry-over from other donors' samples. The CDR3 spells CASSQAPGTGAYNEQFF. The CDR3 coding sequence is TGCGCCAGCAGCCAAGCCCCCGGGACAGGGGCCTACAATGAGCAGTTCTTC.